This T cell receptor (beta chain) was recovered during a study of shared clonotypes between healthy human individuals. Study findings and constraints: A limitation of the genetic and exposure-history diversity represented arose from few donors.

Germline CDR1 and CDR2: SGHTA and FQGNSA. V lost 2 bases to trimming and J lost 7 bases; unmatched junction nucleotides: 12. The CDR3 sequence is 16 residues long. Assay runs were performed at deep level. The method was immunoSEQ multiplex PCR; TCRdb's version includes in-frame clones alone and lacks a portion of them. The sample has fewer than 600,000 clones, approximately 80% seen once. Every donor, a Caucasian adult, lived in Nashville, Tennessee. Points on this clone: No antigen is known for it.

Sequenced sample: PBMCs. The V call is TRBV7-2, the J call TRBJ1-2; 8 nucleotides match TRBD1. This TCR was sampled from a woman in her thirties or forties in good health. Some clones in this sample may be carry-over from other donors' samples. The CDR3 region is CASSLIRGRMLSGYTF. Here the CDR3 DNA reads TGTGCCAGCAGCTTAATCAGGGGGCGCATGCTAAGTGGCTACACCTTC.